The 14 T cell receptor beta chains below come from one sample, sequenced in a study of blood T cell repertoires in COVID-19 (dated by TCRdb to 2018 to 2020). The method behind the library was the immunoSEQ multiplex PCR assay. The table was pulled from immuneACCESS by TCRdb, which kept in-frame rearrangements only. Such tables lose some clones; where checked, under half of the loss comes from unresolved V genes, and the rest has no known cause. Recorded for this sample are about 120,000 clones; more than 60% of them occurred a single time. In total, the top ten clones hold about 6.6% of the sample. Sequencing input: peripheral blood. These receptors originate from a man between 65 and 85 years old with acute or convalescent COVID-19.

This sequence joins TRBV27 and TRBJ2-3; TRBD1 might be the D (6 bases). CDR3 length: 13 residues. Between the trimmed V and J ends, which lost 2 bases and 5 bases, there was a span of 8 bases. Germline CDR1 is MNHEY and CDR2 is SMNVEV (reference sequence). The CDR3: CASSLRGLDTQYF. In nucleotides, the CDR3 is TGTGCCAGCAGTTTAAGGGGGTTAGATACGCAGTATTTT.

A single count supports this clone. The chain employs TRBV15 and TRBJ2-1; 9 nucleotides align to TRBD2. Per germline, CDR1 LNHNV and CDR2 YYDKDF (reference sequence). The CDR3 sequence is 17 residues long. The J segment lost 5 bases and the V segment lost 2 bases, leaving 10 bases of the junction unmatched. CDR3 region: CATSRLQGGLADNEQFF. The CDR3 nucleotides read TGTGCCACCAGCAGACTACAAGGGGGACTAGCTGACAATGAGCAGTTCTTC.

The chain recombines TRBV12-5 with TRBJ1-2; 7 bases match TRBD1. The CDR3 is 14 amino acids. Losses at the gene ends were 3 bases for V and 8 bases for J; bases not matched to a gene: 9. From germline, CDR1 is LGHNT and CDR2 FRNRAP. CDR3 DNA sequence: TGTGCTAGTGGTTTAGGGGGCGGGGAGTCAGGCTACACCTTC. Residues: CASGLGGGESGYTF.

This clone was found a few times. This sequence joins TRBV2 and TRBJ2-3; 7 bases map to TRBD1. Germline CDR1 reads SNHLY; CDR2 reads FYNNEI. This CDR3 comprises 15 residues. Losses at the gene ends were 6 bases for V and 3 bases for J; bases not matched to a gene: 9. The CDR3 DNA sequence: TGTGCCAGCAGCAGGGGGAACGGAGAGACAGATACGCAGTATTTT. Amino acids: CASSRGNGETDTQYF.

The rearrangement links TRBV6-5 to TRBJ2-7; TRBD1 is a possible D gene (6 bases). Germline assignment: CDR1 MNHEY and CDR2 SVGAGI. V was shortened by 6 bases and J by 0 bases, with 9 bases between the two germline ends. This CDR3 spans 13 amino acids. The CDR3 loop is CASRRTASYEQYF. CDR3 DNA: TGTGCCAGCAGACGGACAGCCTCCTACGAGCAGTACTTC.

This sequence joins TRBV9 and TRBJ1-3; D unresolved. Trimming removed 4 bases from V and 4 bases from J, with 15 bases in between. The germline V gene has CDR1 SGDLS and CDR2 YYNGEE. The CDR3 consists of 15 residues. CDR3 amino acids: CASSPRHNGGNTIYF. The DNA for the CDR3 is TGTGCCAGCAGCCCGAGGCACAATGGCGGAAACACCATATATTTT.

The CDR3 loop is CSGLGGSPTYEQYF. In DNA form, the CDR3 reads TGCAGTGGCCTGGGGGGGAGTCCCACCTACGAGCAGTACTTC. V and J are TRBV29-1 and TRBJ2-7, with TRBD2 matching over 7 bases. Germline V lookup: CDR1 SQVTM, CDR2 ANQGSEA. The CDR3 runs 14 residues.

The chain has TRBV4-2 and TRBJ1-1; possibly TRBD1 for D (6 bases). The germline CDR1 and CDR2 sequences are LGHNA and YNFKEQ. V shed 0 bases and J shed 2 bases, with 13 bases lying between them. The CDR3 length is 16 residues. CDR3 in DNA: TGTGCCAGCAGCCAAGACGCGGGGGGCATAAACACTGAAGCTTTCTTT. Translation gives CASSQDAGGINTEAFF.

This clone was counted only a few times. The CDR3 DNA sequence: TGTGCCAGCAGTTACCCGGGAACAACGTATGGCTACACCTTC. This translates into CASSYPGTTYGYTF. This sequence joins TRBV6-2 or TRBV6-3 and TRBJ1-2; D gene unclear. Trimming stripped 2 bases from V and 5 bases from J, with 12 bases between. Germline V CDR1 and CDR2: MNHEY, SVGEGT. The CDR3 runs to 14 residues.

The V and J genes are TRBV29-1 and TRBJ1-1; 7 bases map to TRBD1. The CDR3 runs 13 residues. Per the germline V gene, CDR1 is SQVTM and CDR2 is ANQGSEA. V shed 6 bases and J 10 bases; nucleotides not matched to a gene: 14. CDR3 DNA: TGCAGCGTGTCCATTGACAGGGCGAAGGGAGCTTTCTTT. This codes for CSVSIDRAKGAFF.

The chain joins TRBV2 to TRBJ2-2, with D maybe TRBD2 (5 bases). There are 14 residues in the CDR3. Germline V gives CDR1 SNHLY, CDR2 FYNNEI. The ends were cut back, 9 bases at V and 1 base at J, with 12 bases in the middle. CDR3 in amino acids: CASSAEQNTGELFF. CDR3 coding DNA: TGTGCCAGTTCAGCGGAACAGAACACCGGGGAGCTGTTTTTT. Combining the CDR3 with reference TRBV2 and TRBJ2-2 gives the whole variable domain EPEVTQTPSHQVTQMGQEVILRCVPISNHLYFYWYRQILGQKVEFLVSFYNNEISEKSEIFDDQFSVERPDGSNFTLKIRSTKLEDSAMYFCASSAEQNTGELFFGEGSRLTVL.

The chain combines TRBV12-5 with TRBJ1-5, with a weak D call TRBD1 (6 bases). The V gene's germline CDR1 is LGHNT and CDR2 FRNRAP. The CDR3 length is 16 residues. The V gene lost 7 bases and the J gene lost 6 bases, with 22 bases spanning the gap. CDR3 DNA: TGTGCTAGTGCCCTCCCCGGGAGGGACAAAGGTCAGCCCCAGCATTTT. Translating it yields CASALPGRDKGQPQHF.

The chain is built from TRBV7-8 and TRBJ2-3; 10 positions agree with TRBD1. V dropped 4 bases and J dropped 2; count of bases not matched to a gene: 3. Germline V gene lookup returns CDR1 SGHVS and CDR2 FQNEAQ. CDR3 length equals 15 residues. CDR3 region: CASSSTGGSTDTQYF. The CDR3 bases are TGTGCCAGCAGCTCGACAGGGGGCTCCACAGATACGCAGTATTTT.

The chain uses TRBV5-5 and TRBJ1-2; D may be TRBD1 (5 bases). This CDR3 has 16 residues. Germline values: CDR1 SGHKS, CDR2 YYEKEE (reference sequence). V lost 0 bases and J 4 bases, leaving 16 bases between the germline ends. In DNA, the CDR3 is TGTGCCAGCAGCTTGGGATTGGCAGGGCTTAGCTATGGCTACACCTTC. It yields the protein CASSLGLAGLSYGYTF.